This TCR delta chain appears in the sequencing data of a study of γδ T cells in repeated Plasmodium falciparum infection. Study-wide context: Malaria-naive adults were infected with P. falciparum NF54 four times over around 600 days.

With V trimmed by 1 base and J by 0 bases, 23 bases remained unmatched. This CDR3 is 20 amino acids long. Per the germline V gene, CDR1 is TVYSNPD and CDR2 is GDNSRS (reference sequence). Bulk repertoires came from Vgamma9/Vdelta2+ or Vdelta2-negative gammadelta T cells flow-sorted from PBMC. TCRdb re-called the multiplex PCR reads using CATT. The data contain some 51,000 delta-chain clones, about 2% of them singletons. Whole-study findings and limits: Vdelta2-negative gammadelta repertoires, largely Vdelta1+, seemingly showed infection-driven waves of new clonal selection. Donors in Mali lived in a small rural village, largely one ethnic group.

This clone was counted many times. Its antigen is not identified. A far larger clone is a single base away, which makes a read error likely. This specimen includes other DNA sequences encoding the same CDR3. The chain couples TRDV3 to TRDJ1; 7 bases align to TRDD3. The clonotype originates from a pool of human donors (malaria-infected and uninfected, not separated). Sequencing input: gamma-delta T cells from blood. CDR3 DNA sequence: TGTGCCTTTATATCTTCCGCTACGGTCTGGGGGGCCAGGAACACCGATAAACTCATCTTT. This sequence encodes CAFISSATVWGARNTDKLIF.